These 32 T cell receptor beta chains share one sample of origin, sequenced in a study of PD-1 blockade in classical Hodgkin lymphoma. Time point denoted: cycle 4 day 1 (C4D1), after 6 weeks of nivolumab. Brentuximab vedotin exposure varied, and every patient relapsed after autologous stem cell transplantation. Sequenced by immunoSEQ multiplex PCR; TCRdb stores in-frame clones only, minus some. The table includes about 50,000 clones, around 89% detected once. Sample: peripheral blood mononuclear cells (PBMCs), taken before the fourth cycle of nivolumab. Source of these receptors: a human donor with classical Hodgkin lymphoma.

This clone was observed a single time. CDR3 amino acids: CASSLAPGQGLGGQEAFF. The DNA of the CDR3 is TGTGCCAGCAGCTTGGCCCCAGGACAGGGACTCGGCGGCCAAGAAGCTTTCTTT. V usage is TRBV5-5 and J usage is TRBJ1-1; TRBD1 agrees at 8 bases. The CDR3 totals 18 residues. Germline trimming cut 0 bases from V and 8 bases from J; bases unmatched to any gene: 18. Germline CDR1 reads SGHKS; CDR2 reads YYEKEE (reference sequence).

The rearrangement links TRBV11-1 to TRBJ2-7; D is unclear. CDR1 SGHAT and CDR2 FQDESV come from the germline V gene (reference sequence). V was pared by 1 base and J by 2 bases, with 12 bases between. CDR3 length: 15 amino acids. CDR3 nucleotide sequence: TGTGCCAGCAGCTTAGATCGGCAGGAACCCTACGAGCAGTACTTC. Protein: CASSLDRQEPYEQYF. Together with reference TRBV11-1 and TRBJ2-7, the CDR3 gives the full variable domain: EAEVAQSPRYKITEKSQAVAFWCDPISGHATLYWYRQILGQGPELLVQFQDESVVDDSQLPKDRFSAERLKGVDSTLKIQPAELGDSAMYLCASSLDRQEPYEQYFGPGTRLTVT.

The CDR3 DNA is TGTGCCAGCGCACACCGACCTCTGGGACAGACCTACGAGCAGTACTTC. Protein product: CASAHRPLGQTYEQYF. The J gene is TRBJ2-7, the V gene TRBV27, with 7 bases lining up with TRBD1. The CDR3 runs 16 residues. Germline CDR1 reads MNHEY; CDR2 reads SMNVEV (reference sequence). After removal of 8 bases from V and 2 bases from J, the junction contained 15 bases not matched to a gene.

V usage is TRBV10-2 and J usage is TRBJ2-1; 16 bases are a match to TRBD2. The V and J ends lost 8 bases and 1 base, in that order; junction bases with no gene match: 8. This CDR3 is built from 18 residues. Per germline, CDR1 WSHSY and CDR2 SAAADI. The CDR3 DNA reads TGCGCCAGCCGCTCGGGACTAGCGGGAGGGAAGTCCTACAATGAGCAGTTCTTC. It translates to CASRSGLAGGKSYNEQFF.

The chain employs TRBV11-3 and TRBJ1-1, with 8 bases aligning to TRBD1. The trim removed 3 bases at V and 1 base at J, leaving 4 bases unmatched. This CDR3 comprises 15 residues. Germline V gene sequence: CDR1 SGHNT, CDR2 YENEEA. CDR3 sequence reads: CASSFRQGKNTEAFF. DNA for the CDR3: TGTGCCAGCAGCTTTCGACAGGGGAAGAACACTGAAGCTTTCTTT.

The chain uses TRBV29-1 and TRBJ2-2; a weak D match, TRBD1 (5 bases). V was shortened by 6 bases and J by 3 bases, with 11 bases between the two germline ends. The V gene's germline CDR1 is SQVTM and CDR2 ANQGSEA. The CDR3 length is 13 residues. This CDR3 reads CSVDTGYTGELFF. The CDR3 coding sequence is TGCAGCGTGGACACAGGATACACCGGGGAGCTGTTTTTT.

The chain couples TRBV6-1 to TRBJ1-4, with a possible D match to TRBD1 (6 bases). V was trimmed by 6 bases and J by 3 bases, leaving 11 bases between them. Looked up from germline, CDR1 is MNHNS and CDR2 is SASEGT. CDR3 size: 14 residues. The CDR3 DNA sequence: TGTGCCAGCAGACCGGGACAAGCTAATGAAAAACTGTTTTTT. Protein sequence: CASRPGQANEKLFF.

J is TRBJ2-5 and V is TRBV7-9; 9 positions agree with TRBD2. Trimming took 5 bases from V and 5 from J; bases not matched to a gene: 15. Germline CDR1 reads SEHNR; CDR2 reads FQNEAQ (reference sequence). The CDR3 is 17 amino acids. In nucleotides, the CDR3 is TGTGCCAGCAGCCCACTTCGGCGGGAGGGCCTTGGGGAGACCCAGTACTTC. It translates to CASSPLRREGLGETQYF. The full variable domain, rest sourced from reference TRBV7-9 and TRBJ2-5, is DTGVSQNPRHKITKRGQNVTFRCDPISEHNRLYWYRQTLGQGPEFLTYFQNEAQLEKSRLLSDRFSAERPKGSFSTLEIQRTEQGDSAMYLCASSPLRREGLGETQYFGPGTRLLVL.

This rearrangement joins TRBV27 to TRBJ2-7; D is uncertain. Germline values: CDR1 MNHEY, CDR2 SMNVEV (reference sequence). Trimming left V 4 bases short and J 2 bases short, with 9 bases between. The CDR3 totals 13 residues. The CDR3 region is CASSSLRAYEQYF. CDR3 in DNA: TGTGCCAGCAGTTCCTTGCGCGCCTACGAGCAGTACTTC.

The chain is built from TRBV29-1 and TRBJ1-2, with D possibly being TRBD1 (5 bases). The V gene lost 0 bases and the J gene lost 6 bases, with 14 bases spanning the gap. This CDR3 spans 14 amino acids. Germline V lookup: CDR1 SQVTM, CDR2 ANQGSEA. This CDR3 reads CSVEESITGNGYTF. CDR3 nucleotide sequence: TGCAGCGTTGAAGAAAGCATAACAGGCAATGGCTACACCTTC.

V and J are TRBV2 and TRBJ2-1, with TRBD1 as a possible D gene (6 bases). With 10 bases removed from V and 5 bases from J, the gap between germline ends came to 18 bases. Germline CDR1 SNHLY, CDR2 FYNNEI. The CDR3 is 14 amino acids. For the CDR3, the DNA is TGTGCCACTCCACCCGACAGGAACAACAATGAGCAGTTCTTC. Translation gives CATPPDRNNNEQFF.

The rearrangement uses TRBV25-1 and TRBJ2-1, with TRBD1 matching over 7 bases. The CDR3 runs to 15 residues. Germline V gene data show CDR1 as MGHDK and CDR2 as SYGVNS. J lost 4 bases, V lost 5 bases, and 8 bases had no gene match. The CDR3 sequence: CASSLGTVSYNEQFF. DNA of the CDR3: TGTGCCAGCAGTCTAGGGACAGTTTCATACAATGAGCAGTTCTTC.

The V gene is TRBV6-5, the J gene TRBJ1-5; maybe TRBD1 (5 bases). Germline values: CDR1 MNHEY, CDR2 SVGAGI. Trimming cost V 0 bases and J 7 bases, with 10 bases left between them. The CDR3 spans 14 residues. The chain's CDR3 is CASSYSKGSQPQHF. The CDR3 nucleotides read TGTGCCAGCAGTTACTCCAAGGGGAGCCAGCCCCAGCATTTT.

The genes are TRBV14 and TRBJ1-3; no reliable D call. Per the germline V gene, CDR1 is SGHDN and CDR2 is FVKESK. Trimming took off 1 base at V and 7 bases at J, with 11 bases between the two ends. The CDR3 has 14 amino acids. The CDR3 loop is CASSQVTGLNTIYF. In DNA form, the CDR3 reads TGTGCCAGCAGCCAAGTAACCGGGCTCAACACCATATATTTT.

This chain links TRBV5-6 with TRBJ2-7; TRBD1 matches 10 bases. The CDR3 is 13 residues long. Germline V lookup: CDR1 SGHDT, CDR2 YYEEEE. The V segment lost 4 bases and the J segment 7 bases; nucleotides outside the gene matches: 5. The CDR3 nucleotides are TGTGCCAGCAGCAAGGGACAGGGGCTGGAGCAGTACTTC. Amino acids: CASSKGQGLEQYF.

The chain carries TRBV13 and TRBJ1-2, with D unresolved. Between the trimmed V and J ends, which lost 7 bases and 8 bases, there was a span of 17 bases. The CDR3 is 13 residues long. Germline V gene sequence: CDR1 PRHDT, CDR2 FYEKMQ (reference sequence). The CDR3 reads CASTSLLGEGYTF. The DNA of the CDR3 is TGTGCCAGCACCAGCTTATTGGGCGAAGGCTACACCTTC.

This CDR3 reads CASSNEASGRGSSYNEQFF. CDR3 in DNA: TGTGCCAGCAGCAATGAGGCTAGCGGGAGGGGGAGCTCCTACAATGAGCAGTTCTTC. The chain combines TRBV21-1 with TRBJ2-1; the table calls TRBD2, which could not be checked here. TRBV21-1 has pseudogene status. This CDR3 contains 19 residues.

This chain uses TRBV12-5 with TRBJ2-4; TRBD2 matches 8 bases. V lost 0 bases to trimming and J lost 2 bases; unmatched junction nucleotides: 9. CDR1 is LGHNT, CDR2 FRNRAP, per germline. This CDR3 region has 18 residues. CDR3 in DNA: TGTGCTAGTGGTTTGGTACAGCAAGCGGGAGTACCCAAAAACATTCAGTACTTC. Its protein is CASGLVQQAGVPKNIQYF.

V usage is TRBV5-1 and J usage is TRBJ2-3; D unclear. V was trimmed by 0 bases and J by 5 bases, leaving 7 bases between them. The germline V gene encodes CDR1 SGHRS and CDR2 YFSETQ. This CDR3 spans 13 amino acids. The CDR3 spells CASSLAGVDTQYF. CDR3 coding DNA: TGCGCCAGCAGCTTGGCCGGCGTAGATACGCAGTATTTT.

The chain uses TRBV6-1 and TRBJ2-7; the match to TRBD1 covers 7 bases. The CDR3 extends over 12 amino acids. V trimming: 6 bases; J trimming: 1 base; junction bases outside the gene matches: 0. The germline gives CDR1 MNHNS, CDR2 SASEGT. CDR3 residues: CASRGQSYEQYF. CDR3 coding DNA: TGTGCCAGCAGGGGACAGTCCTACGAGCAGTACTTC.

The chain uses TRBV7-3 and TRBJ2-1; 9 bases align to TRBD2. Germline V gives CDR1 SGHTA, CDR2 FQGTGA. J lost 4 bases, V lost 5 bases, and 9 bases had no gene match. This CDR3 is built from 16 residues. The CDR3 DNA reads TGTGCCAGCAGCCCAAGGGCTAGCGGGATTTACAATGAGCAGTTCTTC. It translates to CASSPRASGIYNEQFF.

The gene calls are TRBV2 and TRBJ1-3; a possible D gene is TRBD1 (5 bases). Trimming removed 4 bases at V and 1 base at J, with 8 bases between. The germline V gene encodes CDR1 SNHLY and CDR2 FYNNEI. This CDR3 has 14 amino acids. The CDR3 spells CASSGQRSGNTIYF. The CDR3 DNA is TGTGCCAGCAGTGGACAGAGGTCTGGAAACACCATATATTTT.

The chain carries TRBV5-4 and TRBJ2-1, with 7 bases matching TRBD2. Per germline, CDR1 SGHNT and CDR2 YYREEE (reference sequence). The J segment lost 3 bases and the V segment lost 3 bases, leaving 9 bases of the junction unmatched. The CDR3 is 16 amino acids. The CDR3 DNA reads TGTGCCAGCAGCTGGGGGGGAGGGCAGGTCTACAATGAGCAGTTCTTC. It is translated as CASSWGGGQVYNEQFF. The whole variable domain, remainder taken from reference TRBV5-4 and TRBJ2-1, is ETGVTQSPTHLIKTRGQQVTLRCSSQSGHNTVSWYQQALGQGPQFIFQYYREEENGRGNFPPRFSGLQFPNYSSELNVNALELDDSALYLCASSWGGGQVYNEQFFGPGTRLTVL.

V gene TRBV19 combines with J gene TRBJ2-1; unclear D gene. V gave up 3 bases and J gave up 7 bases, with 19 bases separating them. The germline gives CDR1 LNHDA, CDR2 SQIVND (reference sequence). The CDR3 spans 16 residues. As DNA, the CDR3 is TGTGCCAGTAGTATTGGCGCCGCGCTAGTTCGGAATGAGCAGTTCTTC. As protein: CASSIGAALVRNEQFF. Full variable domain (outside the CDR3, taken from reference TRBV19 and TRBJ2-1): DGGITQSPKYLFRKEGQNVTLSCEQNLNHDAMYWYRQDPGQGLRLIYYSQIVNDFQKGDIAEGYSVSREKKESFPLTVTSAQKNPTAFYLCASSIGAALVRNEQFFGPGTRLTVL.

This clone was seen just once. The chain couples TRBV10-3 to TRBJ2-1; the D gene is possibly TRBD2 (6 bases). The CDR3 covers 15 residues. Trimming pared 6 bases from V and 3 bases from J, leaving 15 bases between. Germline values: CDR1 ENHRY, CDR2 SYGVKD. In DNA, the CDR3 is TGTGCCATCAGGGACGGGGGACTGAACTACAATGAGCAGTTCTTC. It codes for CAIRDGGLNYNEQFF.

V is TRBV28 and J is TRBJ1-5, with no clear D. CDR1 MDHEN and CDR2 SYDVKM come from the germline V gene. The CDR3 is 13 amino acids. The V and J ends lost 8 bases and 2 bases respectively, with 10 bases between them. CDR3 DNA: TGTGCCAGCTTCGGATTGGGCAATCAGCCCCAGCATTTT. Translated, it gives CASFGLGNQPQHF.

The V and J genes are TRBV5-1 and TRBJ1-5; D ambiguous. Per the germline V gene, CDR1 is SGHRS and CDR2 is YFSETQ. The V end was cut by 0 bases, the J end by 1 base, with 14 bases between. The CDR3 runs to 17 residues. Here the CDR3 reads CASSLGVGGNSNQPQHF. CDR3 in DNA: TGCGCCAGCAGCTTGGGGGTCGGAGGGAACAGCAATCAGCCCCAGCATTTT.

This sequence joins TRBV7-2 and TRBJ1-5; TRBD1 matches at 7 bases. Germline values: CDR1 SGHTA, CDR2 FQGNSA. There are 15 residues in the CDR3. V shed 1 base, J shed 6 bases, and the junction held 6 bases outside the gene matches. The CDR3 sequence is CASSLEGAGIQPQHF. The DNA for the CDR3 is TGTGCCAGCAGCTTAGAGGGGGCGGGGATTCAGCCCCAGCATTTT. The variable domain in full, with the rest retrieved from reference TRBV7-2 and TRBJ1-5, is GAGVSQSPSNKVTEKGKDVELRCDPISGHTALYWYRQSLGQGLEFLIYFQGNSAPDKSGLPSDRFSAERTGGSVSTLTIQRTQQEDSAVYLCASSLEGAGIQPQHFGDGTRLSIL.

The chain has TRBV7-6 and TRBJ2-7; TRBD1 might be the D (5 bases). This CDR3 comprises 15 residues. V lost 2 bases, J lost 1 base, and 12 bases lay in between. Germline V CDR1 and CDR2: SGHVS, FNYEAQ. The CDR3 protein is CASSLRGSGSYEQYF. CDR3 sequence (DNA): TGTGCCAGCAGCTTAAGGGGATCTGGTTCCTACGAGCAGTACTTC.

This chain uses TRBV7-6 with TRBJ2-1; TRBD2 aligns across 12 bases. This CDR3 is built from 18 residues. Unmatched junction bases numbered 11, after V lost 4 bases and J lost 4 bases. Germline V CDR1 and CDR2: SGHVS, FNYEAQ. The CDR3 protein is CASSSESGLAGFYNEQFF. The CDR3, as DNA: TGTGCCAGCAGCTCAGAAAGCGGACTAGCGGGATTTTACAATGAGCAGTTCTTC. Based on the CDR3 plus reference TRBV7-6 and TRBJ2-1, the full variable domain is GAGVSQSPRYKVTKRGQDVALRCDPISGHVSLYWYRQALGQGPEFLTYFNYEAQQDKSGLPNDRFSAERPEGSISTLTIQRTEQRDSAMYRCASSSESGLAGFYNEQFFGPGTRLTVL.

The chain uses TRBV6-5 and TRBJ1-2, with D tentatively TRBD1 (6 bases). The CDR3 is 13 amino acids. Germline CDR1 MNHEY, CDR2 SVGAGI. V dropped 6 bases and J dropped 4 bases, with 12 bases sitting between them. CDR3 coding DNA: TGTGCCAGCAGGAGGGGGACATCCTATGGCTACACCTTC. Protein: CASRRGTSYGYTF.

This chain uses TRBV7-2 with TRBJ2-3, with D uncertain. Per the germline V gene, CDR1 is SGHTA and CDR2 is FQGNSA. V was shortened by 1 base and J by 4 bases, with 9 bases between the two germline ends. The CDR3 has 14 residues. DNA for the CDR3: TGTGCCAGCAGCTTAGGGGCTGGCCCAGATACGCAGTATTTT. Amino acids: CASSLGAGPDTQYF.